Each of the 13 T cell receptor beta chains below was sequenced from the same sample in a study of monozygotic twins with cystic fibrosis. The data were produced by immunoSEQ multiplex PCR, yet TCRdb's version contains in-frame clones alone and is incomplete. Here the sample spans tens of thousands of clones, just under 85% being singletons. Source material: blood. These receptors came from a girl aged 2-10 years with cystic fibrosis.

This rearrangement joins TRBV11-3 to TRBJ2-7; tentative D call: TRBD2 (6 bases). CDR1 and CDR2 from the germline V gene are SGHNT and YENEEA. Trimming took 2 bases from V and 2 from J, leaving 13 bases between them. This CDR3 has 15 amino acids. DNA of the CDR3: TGTGCCAGCAGCTTACCCAACCCGGGGGCCTACGAGCAGTACTTC. Encoded protein: CASSLPNPGAYEQYF.

V usage is TRBV7-9 and J usage is TRBJ1-2; D might be TRBD1 (5 bases). CDR1 SEHNR and CDR2 FQNEAQ come from the germline V gene (reference sequence). The CDR3 extends over 15 amino acids. V was pared by 5 bases and J by 0 bases, with 13 bases between. Here the CDR3 reads CASSPWDGTNYGYTF. The CDR3 DNA is TGTGCCAGCAGCCCTTGGGACGGAACTAACTATGGCTACACCTTC.

The chain is built from TRBV10-3 and TRBJ1-1; 8 bases are a match to TRBD1. The CDR3 sequence is 13 residues long. V dropped 10 bases and J dropped 0; count of bases not matched to a gene: 4. Germline values: CDR1 ENHRY, CDR2 SYGVKD. The CDR3 DNA follows: TGTGCCACGACAGGGGATATGAACACTGAAGCTTTCTTT. Residues: CATTGDMNTEAFF.

The J gene is TRBJ1-2, the V gene TRBV7-9; no clear D. The germline gives CDR1 SEHNR, CDR2 FQNEAQ (reference sequence). This CDR3 has 13 residues. The V end was cut by 1 base, the J end by 6 bases, with 9 bases between. CDR3 sequence reads: CASSLVRVDGYTF. CDR3 nucleotide sequence: TGTGCCAGCAGCTTAGTACGGGTAGATGGCTACACCTTC.

The chain couples TRBV7-9 to TRBJ2-7, with D unresolved. Germline values: CDR1 SEHNR, CDR2 FQNEAQ (reference sequence). V lost 7 bases and J lost 0, with 10 bases in between. This CDR3 spans 13 amino acids. CDR3 sequence reads: CASTSSSSYEQYF. Written as DNA, the CDR3 is TGTGCCAGCACCTCATCAAGCTCCTACGAGCAGTACTTC.

This chain joins TRBV4-1 and TRBJ2-1, with a possible D match to TRBD2 (6 bases). The V end lost 3 bases, the J end lost 0 bases, and 12 bases lay between the germline ends. CDR3 length: 16 amino acids. In germline, CDR1 is MGHRA, CDR2 YSYEKL. CDR3 sequence (DNA): TGCGCCAGCAGCCAGCCTAGCGATAGCTCCTACAATGAGCAGTTCTTC. This codes for CASSQPSDSSYNEQFF.

The chain has TRBV6-1 and TRBJ1-2, with a weak D call TRBD1 (5 bases). This CDR3 contains 14 residues. The V end was cut by 4 bases, the J end by 8 bases, with 17 bases between. Germline V CDR1 and CDR2: MNHNS, SASEGT. The DNA of the CDR3 is TGTGCCAGCAGTGCTTCTCCCTTAGGGGAAGGCTACACCTTC. Amino acid sequence: CASSASPLGEGYTF.

V gene TRBV5-1 combines with J gene TRBJ1-6; weak D call: TRBD1 (6 bases). This CDR3 contains 16 residues. The V end lost 3 bases, the J end lost 8 bases, and 18 bases lay between the germline ends. The germline V gene has CDR1 SGHRS and CDR2 YFSETQ. The CDR3 loop reads CASSSALRGEDSPLHF. Written as DNA, the CDR3 is TGCGCCAGCAGCTCGGCTCTCAGGGGCGAAGATTCACCCCTCCACTTT. Together with reference TRBV5-1 and TRBJ1-6, the CDR3 gives the full variable domain: KAGVTQTPRYLIKTRGQQVTLSCSPISGHRSVSWYQQTPGQGLQFLFEYFSETQRNKGNFPGRFSGRQFSNSRSEMNVSTLELGDSALYLCASSSALRGEDSPLHFGNGTRLTVT.

The V gene is TRBV13, the J gene TRBJ1-2; 7 bases are a match to TRBD1. The CDR3 sequence is 15 residues long. J was trimmed by 4 bases and V by 5 bases; bases with no gene match: 10. Germline V lookup: CDR1 PRHDT, CDR2 FYEKMQ (reference sequence). The CDR3 protein is CASSPSRDSTYGYTF. CDR3 DNA sequence: TGTGCCAGCAGCCCCTCACGGGACAGCACCTATGGCTACACCTTC.

This clone was seen a few times. The V call is TRBV5-1, the J call TRBJ2-5; tentatively, D is TRBD1 or TRBD2 (5 bases each). The CDR3 totals 15 residues. V gave up 2 bases and J gave up 5 bases, with 16 bases separating them. Germline V lookup: CDR1 SGHRS, CDR2 YFSETQ. The CDR3 spells CASSFEGRAMETQYF. In nucleotides, the CDR3 is TGCGCCAGCAGCTTCGAGGGGCGGGCTATGGAGACCCAGTACTTC.

The rearrangement joins TRBV15 to TRBJ1-4; tentative D call: TRBD1 (5 bases). CDR1 is LNHNV and CDR2 is YYDKDF in the germline V gene (reference sequence). This CDR3 is 15 amino acids long. V was clipped by 5 bases and J by 5 bases, with 15 bases between them. The CDR3: CATSPGANTNEKLFF. CDR3 DNA: TGTGCCACCAGCCCCGGGGCAAACACCAATGAAAAACTGTTTTTT.

The rearrangement links TRBV7-8 to TRBJ1-2; D not resolved. V was trimmed by 1 base and J by 4 bases, leaving 7 bases between them. Germline V gene sequence: CDR1 SGHVS, CDR2 FQNEAQ. This CDR3 is 13 amino acids long. The CDR3 region is CASSLDVGYGYTF. In nucleotides, the CDR3 is TGTGCCAGCAGCTTAGATGTCGGCTATGGCTACACCTTC.

The chain joins TRBV7-2 to TRBJ2-7, with 9 bases aligning to TRBD1. Germline CDR1 reads SGHTA; CDR2 reads FQGNSA. V lost 4 bases to trimming and J lost 4 bases; unmatched junction nucleotides: 5. The CDR3 length is 14 residues. CDR3 nucleotides: TGTGCCAGCAGCTCGTACAGGGGGCCGTACGAGCAGTACTTC. Translation gives CASSSYRGPYEQYF.